This T cell receptor beta chain is from a study of cytomegalovirus exposure and HLA in healthy donors. The study's findings and limits: Researchers had no immune exposure information except CMV serostatus available. A highly shared variant cluster was judged a likely technical artifact.

It was with 60 Vbeta and 13 Jbeta primers that the PCR ran. Measured with immunoSEQ multiplex PCR; TCRdb has only the in-frame clones, and not every one. The data hold about 130,000 clones, with 74% observed a single time. Concerning this clone: The antigen remains unidentified.

Trimming left V 7 bases short and J 6 bases short, with 20 bases between. CDR3 length: 15 amino acids. Germline V gene data show CDR1 as SNHLY and CDR2 as FYNNEI. The sample comprised PBMCs. This sequence was found in a woman aged 50 to 65 in good health and CMV-seropositive. The chain joins TRBV2 to TRBJ2-3; weak D call: TRBD1 (6 bases). The CDR3 loop reads CASITGQPVGDTQYF. CDR3 nucleotides: TGTGCCAGCATTACAGGGCAGCCGGTTGGGGATACGCAGTATTTT.